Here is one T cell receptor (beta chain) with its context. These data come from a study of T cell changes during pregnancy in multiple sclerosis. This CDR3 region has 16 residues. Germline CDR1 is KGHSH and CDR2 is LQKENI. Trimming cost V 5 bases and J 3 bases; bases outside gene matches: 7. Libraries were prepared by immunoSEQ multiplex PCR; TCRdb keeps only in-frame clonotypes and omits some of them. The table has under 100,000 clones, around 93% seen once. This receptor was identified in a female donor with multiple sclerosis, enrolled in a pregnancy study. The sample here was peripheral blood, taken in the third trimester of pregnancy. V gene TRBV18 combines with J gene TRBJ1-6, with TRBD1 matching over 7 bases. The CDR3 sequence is CASSGTGDLYNSPLHF. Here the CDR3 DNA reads TGTGCCAGCTCAGGCACAGGGGATCTCTATAATTCACCCCTCCACTTT.